This record looks at one T cell receptor beta chain sequence and its context. Its matching antigen is unknown. The data belong to a study of regulatory T cells in long-lasting Graves disease. Study-wide points: Among samples with persistent disease, TRBV28, TRBJ1-2 and TRBJ2-5 were favored.

Building of the TCR beta libraries involved iRepertoire HTBI primers and Arm-PCR of CDR3 regions. TCRdb re-called the multiplex PCR reads with MiXCR, one entry per CDR3 protein. Seen here are approximately 540,000 distinct CDR3 sequences, more than 10% observed once, and the top ten hold roughly 8.9%. Time point: newly diagnosed GD, antithyroid drugs for less than 3 months. After RNA was extracted from PBMCs, the TCR library was made from it. The CDR3 is made up of 14 amino acids. Germline CDR1 is MNHNS and CDR2 is SASEGT. Trimming shortened V by 5 bases and J by 0 bases, and 11 bases separated the two germline ends. Another study also made use of these data, one on T cells in Graves' hyperthyroidism and ophthalmopathy.

The sample in question was peripheral blood mononuclear cells (PBMCs), obtained at new diagnosis, from a patient treated with antithyroid drugs. The rearrangement uses TRBV6-1 and TRBJ2-7; D not resolved. The sequence came from a young woman with Graves disease. The CDR3 region has the DNA TGTGCCAGCAGTAAGAAGCCCCACTCCTACGAGCAGTACTTC. Translating gives CASSKKPHSYEQYF.